This record concerns one T cell receptor (beta chain) sequence. The CDR3 runs to 15 residues. V gave up 0 bases and J gave up 5 bases; unmatched junction bases: 4. Germline CDR1 is SGHNT and CDR2 is YYREEE (reference sequence). The source of the sample is a study of OX40 agonist ivuxolimab in advanced cancers. This table comes from immunoSEQ multiplex PCR, and its TCRdb copy is limited to in-frame clones, with some not included. The sample gives over 55,000 clones, roughly nine tenths of which show up once; roughly a tenth is in the top ten. The source material was CD4+ or CD8+ T cells sorted from blood, sampled in a trial of the OX40 agonist ivuxolimab. The genes are TRBV5-4 and TRBJ2-5; 10 bases agree with TRBD2. The sequence came from an adult with an advanced solid tumor such as melanoma, head and neck, liver or kidney cancer. In DNA form, the CDR3 reads TGTGCCAGCAGCTTGGTACTAGCGGGACAGGAGACCCAGTACTTC. It specifies CASSLVLAGQETQYF.